The rows below give T cell receptor beta chains drawn from one sample of a study of blood T cell repertoires in COVID-19. This table comes from immunoSEQ multiplex PCR, and its TCRdb copy is limited to in-frame clones, with some not included. The table lists approximately 260,000 clones, 70% to 90% of them singletons. Input material: PBMCs or T cells enriched from blood (not recorded which). These receptors were obtained from a woman in her thirties or forties with acute COVID-19. Each CDR3 is given with its conserved first and last residue. The D gene is left open where the match is weak. Clone size is given for some rows only: seen once, a few or many times, or a class if the clone is expanded.

CDR3 DNA	CDR3 protein	D gene	clone size	V gene	J gene
TGTGCCAGCAGTGGACTAGCAACCCCTACCTACAATGAGCAGTTCTTC	CASSGLATPTYNEQFF	TRBD2	few	TRBV6-1	TRBJ2-1
TGTGCCAGCAGTACGGGTAGCGGGCACGAATTCGGCAAAAACATTCAGTACTTC	CASSTGSGHEFGKNIQYF	TRBD2	-	TRBV9	TRBJ2-4
TGTGCCAGTAGCCCGGACATCAATCAGCCCCAGCATTTT	CASSPDINQPQHF	-	once	TRBV19	TRBJ1-5
TGTGCCAGCAGCGACAGACTCTATAATTCACCCCTCCACTTT	CASSDRLYNSPLHF	-	-	TRBV5-4	TRBJ1-6
TGCGCCAGCAGCACCAACGCAGGGGGGACTAATGAAAAACTGTTTTTT	CASSTNAGGTNEKLFF	TRBD1	-	TRBV5-1	TRBJ1-4
TGTGCCACCAGCGACAGGGCTGCTTACAATGAGCAGTTCTTC	CATSDRAAYNEQFF	TRBD1	-	TRBV15	TRBJ2-1
TGTGCCAGCAGCGGTAGGGGATACTCTGGAAACACCATATATTTT	CASSGRGYSGNTIYF	-	-	TRBV9	TRBJ1-3
TGTGCCAGCAGTCTCGACCGGAGAGCTTTCTTT	CASSLDRRAFF	-	-	TRBV7-8	TRBJ1-1
TGCGCCAGCAGCCAAGGACTAGCGGGAGGGCAGGCCAAAAACATTCAGTACTTC	CASSQGLAGGQAKNIQYF	TRBD2	-	TRBV4-1	TRBJ2-4
TGTGCCAGCAGCTTAGGCGGGGGTACCGGGGAGCTGTTTTTT	CASSLGGGTGELFF	TRBD2	-	TRBV11-3	TRBJ2-2
TGCAGCGTTGGAGGGAACACCGGGGAGCTGTTTTTT	CSVGGNTGELFF	-	-	TRBV29-1	TRBJ2-2
TGCGCCAGCAGACAACAGGCCGCTTGGGCAGATACGCAGTATTTT	CASRQQAAWADTQYF	-	-	TRBV5-1	TRBJ2-3
TGCAGTGCTAGTTTCCCGGGTGAGCAGTTCTTC	CSASFPGEQFF	-	-	TRBV20-1	TRBJ2-1
TGTGCCAGTAGTACCCAGGGAGGCTACACCTTC	CASSTQGGYTF	-	-	TRBV19	TRBJ1-2
TGTGCCTGGAGTCTCACCGGGACAGGGATTTCGGGACTGTTTTTT	CAWSLTGTGISGLFF	TRBD1	-	TRBV30	TRBJ1-4
TGCGCCAGCAGTGAAGAAGGGACAGGGGGCACAGATACGCAGTATTTT	CASSEEGTGGTDTQYF	TRBD1	-	TRBV23-1	TRBJ2-3
TGTGCCAGCAGCTTTAGACTAGCGGGAGGCACCTACAATGAGCAGTTCTTC	CASSFRLAGGTYNEQFF	TRBD2	-	TRBV5-4	TRBJ2-1
TGTGCCAGCAGCCTCCGTACCGCGGACTATGGCTACACCTTC	CASSLRTADYGYTF	-	-	TRBV7-2	TRBJ1-2
TGTGCCAGCAGGGAGACTAGCGGGAGTAGCTACAATGAGCAGTTCTTC	CASRETSGSSYNEQFF	TRBD2	-	TRBV2	TRBJ2-1
TGTGCCAGCAGAACCGGGACAGGGGGATCACCCCTCCACTTT	CASRTGTGGSPLHF	TRBD1	once	TRBV19	TRBJ1-6
TGTGCCAGCAGGCCACTAGCGGGAGGGCCTCACGAGCAGTACTTC	CASRPLAGGPHEQYF	TRBD2	-	TRBV6-5	TRBJ2-7
TGTGCCTGGAGTCTTACAGGGGTGACCTCCTTC	CAWSLTGVTSF	TRBD1	-	TRBV30	TRBJ1-2
TGTGCCAGTACCCTCTTCGGGACAGCAAAGGCCTACTATGGCTACACCTTC	CASTLFGTAKAYYGYTF	TRBD1	-	TRBV19	TRBJ1-2
TGTGCCAGCAGTCTCAACGGACAAAACAATCAGCCCCAGCATTTT	CASSLNGQNNQPQHF	-	-	TRBV9	TRBJ1-5
TGTGCCAGCAGTGAACGGACAGACTATGGCTACACCTTC	CASSERTDYGYTF	-	-	TRBV2	TRBJ1-2
TGTGCCAGTAGTATAACTCCGGGATCCAATCAGCCCCAGCATTTT	CASSITPGSNQPQHF	-	-	TRBV19	TRBJ1-5
TGTGCCAGCAGCTTCAGCGGGACAGGGACTTTAGAATATTTT	CASSFSGTGTLEYF	TRBD1	-	TRBV7-9	TRBJ2-3
TGTGCCAGCTCAGAGGGTCGCTCTGGAAACACCATATATTTT	CASSEGRSGNTIYF	-	-	TRBV18	TRBJ1-3
TGTGCCAGCAGCCCGGACTTCTCCTACGAGCAGTACTTC	CASSPDFSYEQYF	-	-	TRBV7-9	TRBJ2-7
TGTGCCAGCAGTAGAACCAGGGGTCAGGCTTCACCCCTCCACTTT	CASSRTRGQASPLHF	-	-	TRBV28	TRBJ1-6
TGTGCCAGCAGCTTATATTCAGGGTCGAACTATGGCTACACCTTC	CASSLYSGSNYGYTF	-	few	TRBV7-6	TRBJ1-2
TGTGCCAGTAGTATTAGGAGGCGGCAGGGGGTCTACAATGAGCAGTTCTTC	CASSIRRRQGVYNEQFF	TRBD1	-	TRBV19	TRBJ2-1
TGTGCCAGCAGATCCTATGAGACCCAGTACTTC	CASRSYETQYF	-	-	TRBV27	TRBJ2-5
TGTGCCAGCAGCTACGGGGAGACCCAGTACTTC	CASSYGETQYF	-	-	TRBV11-2	TRBJ2-5
TGTGCCAGCAGTCTAGTACTCGAGACCCAGTACTTC	CASSLVLETQYF	-	once	TRBV12-3/TRBV12-4	TRBJ2-5
TGTGCCAGTAGTATCACTAGGGAGCTCTATGGCTACACCTTC	CASSITRELYGYTF	-	-	TRBV19	TRBJ1-2
TGCAGCGTCGTGTCCAGCGGGAGTCCTAATGAGCAGTTCTTC	CSVVSSGSPNEQFF	TRBD2	-	TRBV29-1	TRBJ2-1
TGTGCCAGCAGCCTTACTTGGGCTCAGCAGGACATTCAGTACTTC	CASSLTWAQQDIQYF	-	-	TRBV2	TRBJ2-4
TGTGCCAGCAGCTCCGGACAGGGAATCTCCGGAAACACCATATATTTT	CASSSGQGISGNTIYF	TRBD1	-	TRBV11-3	TRBJ1-3
TGTGCCAGCAGCTTCTTTACCGGGGGGGCTGAAGCTTTCTTT	CASSFFTGGAEAFF	-	once	TRBV11-3	TRBJ1-1
TGTGCCAGCTCGCTCACAGGGGGCACTGAAGCTTTCTTT	CASSLTGGTEAFF	TRBD1	-	TRBV18	TRBJ1-1
TGTGCCACCAGCCAGACAGGGTCCGCGAATGAGCAGTTCTTC	CATSQTGSANEQFF	TRBD1	-	TRBV24-1	TRBJ2-1
TGTGCCACCAGTGCCACAGGGTCATATGAAGTCACAGATACGCAGTATTTT	CATSATGSYEVTDTQYF	-	-	TRBV24-1	TRBJ2-3
TGTGCCAGCACAACCGTGAACAGGTACGAGCAGTACTTC	CASTTVNRYEQYF	-	-	TRBV28	TRBJ2-7
TGTGCCAGTACCTTACAGCCTTATAGCAATCAGCCCCAGCATTTT	CASTLQPYSNQPQHF	-	-	TRBV19	TRBJ1-5
TGTGCCAGCAGCCAAGAGCTTGGAGGCGGGGGCATCAATGAGCAGTTCTTC	CASSQELGGGGINEQFF	-	-	TRBV3-1/TRBV3-2	TRBJ2-1
TGTGCCAGCAGTTACTCGAGGCGGACAGATACGCAGTATTTT	CASSYSRRTDTQYF	-	-	TRBV6-5	TRBJ2-3
TGTGCCAGCAGCCTTGGACAGGGGGGGGAAGTGGGAGCCTATGGCTACACCTTC	CASSLGQGGEVGAYGYTF	TRBD1	-	TRBV2	TRBJ1-2
TGCGCCAGCAGCCAAGTATATCTCCGGCGGGGTGATGAGCAGTTCTTC	CASSQVYLRRGDEQFF	-	-	TRBV4-3	TRBJ2-1
TGTGCCAGCAGCTTAAGGACAGCAACTAATGAAAAACTGTTTTTT	CASSLRTATNEKLFF	-	-	TRBV7-8	TRBJ1-4
TGTGCCAGCAGCGTGATGGCTACTAGCGGGTTTGGGGAGACCCAGTACTTC	CASSVMATSGFGETQYF	TRBD2	-	TRBV7-2	TRBJ2-5
TGTGCCAGCAGCGTGACTAGCTCCTATAATTCACCCCTCCACTTT	CASSVTSSYNSPLHF	-	-	TRBV9	TRBJ1-6
TGTGCCAGCAGTAGCACCCTCCCGCAGCGCGAGGGTGGCTACACCTTC	CASSSTLPQREGGYTF	-	few	TRBV28	TRBJ1-2
TGTGCCAGCAGGCGGGGGCCGCAAGGCTACACCTTC	CASRRGPQGYTF	-	-	TRBV6-5	TRBJ1-2
TGTGCTAGTGGTTTGGGACAGAGCTCTGGAAACACCATATATTTT	CASGLGQSSGNTIYF	-	-	TRBV12-5	TRBJ1-3
TGTGCCAGCAGCTCCGACAGGGGGGAATCACCCCTCCACTTT	CASSSDRGESPLHF	TRBD1	-	TRBV11-2	TRBJ1-6
TGTGCCAGCAAGGGATCCCCGGGAACCGGGGAGCTGTTTTTT	CASKGSPGTGELFF	-	-	TRBV6-5	TRBJ2-2
TGTGCCAGCAGCTTAGCTAGCGGGACCGATACGCAGTATTTT	CASSLASGTDTQYF	TRBD2	-	TRBV7-2	TRBJ2-3
TGTGCCATCAGTGACGTGGGCTATAGCAATCAGCCCCAGCATTTT	CAISDVGYSNQPQHF	-	-	TRBV10-3	TRBJ1-5